The clone carrying this T cell receptor (beta chain) came up many times. Its antigen is undetermined. TCR beta cDNA was made from roughly 450 ng total RNA with a constant-region primer. Slightly modified ARM-PCR with three nested multiplex PCR rounds yielded TCR beta libraries. TRBV1-TRBV30 forward primers and a C-beta reverse primer were used in the first two PCR rounds, which each ran for approximately 10 cycles. TCRdb reanalysed the multiplex PCR reads using MiXCR and keeps one entry per CDR3 protein. This table has about 320,000 distinct CDR3 sequences, approximately 65% appearing once. Germline CDR1 is MNHNY and CDR2 is SVGAGI (reference sequence). Deletions cut 2 bases from V and 5 bases from J, with 18 bases between. This CDR3 contains 16 residues. Out of unsorted whole blood came the blood RNA, and germline DNA was extracted as well. Patients had chronic HBV infection and were treatment-naive.

This sample is part of a study of tumor-infiltrating lymphocytes in primary liver carcinoma. Study-level points and caveats: The study found a significantly higher top-250-clone fraction in tumors than in blood (p = 0.039). Compared with tumor region pairs, tumor-adjacent and tumor-blood pairs overlapped less.

The sequencing sample was made of peripheral blood. The sequence was collected from a man between 40 and 49 years old with primary liver carcinoma and hepatitis B virus infection. The V call is TRBV6-6, the J call TRBJ2-5; maybe TRBD1 (5 bases). The CDR3 is CASSYRGQKSGETQYF. As DNA, the CDR3 is TGTGCCAGCAGTTACAGGGGTCAGAAGTCAGGGGAGACCCAGTACTTC.